The subject of this entry is one T cell receptor (beta chain). This sample stems from a study of blood T cell repertoires in COVID-19. Study at large: Donors in the United States, Italy and Spain gave samples during acute or convalescent COVID-19.

Profiling relied on immunoSEQ multiplex PCR, and the TCRdb table lists in-frame clones only, not all of them. Altogether 100,000 to 150,000 clones are present, approximately 83% being singletons, with the ten largest covering 12%. With 3 bases removed from V and 0 bases from J, the gap between germline ends came to 11 bases. The germline gives CDR1 SGHTA, CDR2 FQGTGA. This CDR3 comprises 15 residues. The V call is TRBV7-3, the J call TRBJ2-5; D might be TRBD2 (7 bases). The sample taken for sequencing was peripheral blood. The sequence was collected from a man in his sixties with acute or convalescent COVID-19. CDR3 loop: CASSLAGAYQETQYF. In DNA form, the CDR3 reads TGTGCCAGCAGCTTGGCGGGGGCGTACCAAGAGACCCAGTACTTC.